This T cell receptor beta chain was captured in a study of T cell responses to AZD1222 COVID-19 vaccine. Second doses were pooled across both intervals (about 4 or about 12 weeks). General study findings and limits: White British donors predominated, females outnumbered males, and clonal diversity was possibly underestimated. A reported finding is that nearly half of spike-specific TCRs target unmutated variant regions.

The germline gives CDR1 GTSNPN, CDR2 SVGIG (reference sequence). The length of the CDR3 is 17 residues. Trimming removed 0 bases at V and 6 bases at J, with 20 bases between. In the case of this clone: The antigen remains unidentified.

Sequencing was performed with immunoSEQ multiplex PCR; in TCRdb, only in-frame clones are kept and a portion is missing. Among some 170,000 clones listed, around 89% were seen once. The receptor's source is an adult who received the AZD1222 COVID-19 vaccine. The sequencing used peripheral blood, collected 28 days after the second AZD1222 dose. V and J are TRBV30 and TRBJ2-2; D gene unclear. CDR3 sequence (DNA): TGTGCCTGGAGTGTAAGGATCCACAGTCTTTCCTCCGGGGAGCTGTTTTTT. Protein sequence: CAWSVRIHSLSSGELFF.